This T cell receptor beta chain originates from a study of post-analysis software for immune sequencing data. Study at large: Secondary progressive, relapsing-remitting and progressive-relapsing multiple sclerosis were among the included disease courses.

Overall study findings and caveats: Under F measure analysis, samples from one preparation batch co-clustered strongly. A handful of TRBV segments occurring more often in patients than controls included TRBV5-6, TRBV5-1 and TRBV20-1. Significantly decreased normalized Chao1 diversity was recorded for multiple sclerosis patients relative to controls.

The library was made from cDNA and included unique molecular identifiers. Some 500,000 cDNA molecules were recovered from an input of roughly 0.85 to 10 million T cells. TCRdb redid the calling of the PCR reads with MiXCR, one entry per CDR3 protein. The repertoire holds about 820,000 distinct CDR3 sequences, approximately 50% seen once, with about 4.5% in the top ten. The CDR3 spans 15 residues. The junction had 8 bases not matched to a gene; V was cut back by 4 bases and J by 4 bases. Of note for this clonotype: Its antigen remains unidentified.

The receptor's source is a girl under 18 with multiple sclerosis. V is TRBV12-3 or TRBV12-4 and J is TRBJ1-2, with 8 bases that match TRBD1. Sequenced sample: blood. CDR3 in amino acids: CASSSRTGFGYGYTF. The CDR3, as DNA: TGTGCCAGCAGTTCTCGGACAGGGTTTGGCTATGGCTACACCTTC.